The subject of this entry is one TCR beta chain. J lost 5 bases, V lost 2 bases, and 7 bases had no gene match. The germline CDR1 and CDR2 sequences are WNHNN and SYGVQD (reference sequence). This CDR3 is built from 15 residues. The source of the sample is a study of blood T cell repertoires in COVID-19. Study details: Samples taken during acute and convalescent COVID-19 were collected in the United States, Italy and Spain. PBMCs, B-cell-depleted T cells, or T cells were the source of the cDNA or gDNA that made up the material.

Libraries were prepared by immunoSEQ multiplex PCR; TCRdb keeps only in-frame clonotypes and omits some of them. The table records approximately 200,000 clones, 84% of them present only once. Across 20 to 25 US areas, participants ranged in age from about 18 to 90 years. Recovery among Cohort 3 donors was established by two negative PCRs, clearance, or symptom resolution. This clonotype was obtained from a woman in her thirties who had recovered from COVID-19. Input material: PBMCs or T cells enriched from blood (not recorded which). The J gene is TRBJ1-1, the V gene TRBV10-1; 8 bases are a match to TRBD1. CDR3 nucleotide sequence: TGCGCCAGCAGTGAGGCCGGGACAGGAGGGACTGAAGCTTTCTTT. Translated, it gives CASSEAGTGGTEAFF.